The 6 T cell receptor beta chains reported below all come from one sample, sequenced in a study of post-analysis software for immune sequencing data. Findings and limits, study-wide: Elevated frequency relative to controls characterized a handful of TRBV segments in patients, TRBV5-6, TRBV5-1 and TRBV20-1 among them.

Their cognate antigens are unknown. cDNA libraries for TCR beta contained unique molecular identifiers. TCRdb passed the PCR reads through MiXCR, listing each CDR3 protein once. In the table there are about 500,000 distinct CDR3 sequences, 45% of which are singletons. The sample comprised blood. These receptors came from a girl aged 5 to 17 with multiple sclerosis.

This chain links TRBV28 with TRBJ2-7, with D unclear. Germline CDR1 is MDHEN and CDR2 is SYDVKM. CDR3 length: 13 residues. V was trimmed by 6 bases and J by 3 bases, leaving 12 bases between them. The CDR3 DNA follows: TGTGCCAGCAGCATTGGAACCAGCTACGAGCAGTACTTC. It encodes CASSIGTSYEQYF.

This chain joins TRBV29-1 and TRBJ2-7; D remains ambiguous. This CDR3 is built from 12 residues. The V end was cut by 2 bases, the J end by 7 bases, with 12 bases between. The germline gives CDR1 SQVTM, CDR2 ANQGSEA. CDR3 protein: CSVEKVYNEQYF. The CDR3 DNA reads TGCAGCGTTGAAAAGGTCTACAATGAGCAGTACTTC.

The chain recombines TRBV11-2 with TRBJ2-5; 8 nucleotides agree with TRBD2. Per the germline V gene, CDR1 is SGHAT and CDR2 is FQNNGV. The ends lost 7 bases at V and 4 bases at J; junction bases unmatched: 14. The CDR3 has 16 residues. CDR3 region: CASTISPGGGRETQYF. DNA for the CDR3: TGTGCCAGCACCATATCGCCGGGGGGGGGGCGAGAGACCCAGTACTTC.

This rearrangement joins TRBV7-2 to TRBJ1-5, with TRBD1 matching over 7 bases. V was pared by 2 bases and J by 2 bases, with 6 bases of the junction left unmatched. The CDR3 has 16 amino acids. Germline loops: CDR1 SGHTA, CDR2 FQGNSA. The CDR3 sequence is CASSLSVGTGNQPQHF. CDR3 DNA sequence: TGTGCCAGCAGCTTAAGCGTGGGGACAGGCAATCAGCCCCAGCATTTT. Full variable domain (rest looked up from reference TRBV7-2 and TRBJ1-5): GAGVSQSPSNKVTEKGKDVELRCDPISGHTALYWYRQSLGQGLEFLIYFQGNSAPDKSGLPSDRFSAERTGGSVSTLTIQRTQQEDSAVYLCASSLSVGTGNQPQHFGDGTRLSIL.

The V gene is TRBV20-1, the J gene TRBJ2-1, with 8 bases identical to TRBD1. The CDR3 runs 14 residues. Trimming removed 0 bases from V and 7 bases from J; junction bases left unmatched: 5. Germline V lookup: CDR1 DFQATT, CDR2 SNEGSKA (reference sequence). CDR3 coding DNA: TGCAGTGCTAGAGACCTGGACAGGGTTAATGAGCAGTTCTTC. The encoded protein is CSARDLDRVNEQFF.

In this sample, this clonotype turned up many times. The chain is built from TRBV7-6 and TRBJ2-5; D remains ambiguous. Germline values: CDR1 SGHVS, CDR2 FNYEAQ. CDR3 length: 12 residues. Trimming removed 2 bases from V and 4 bases from J, with 5 bases in between. The CDR3, as DNA: TGTGCCAGCAGCTTAACGGCAGAGACCCAGTACTTC. Its protein product is CASSLTAETQYF.